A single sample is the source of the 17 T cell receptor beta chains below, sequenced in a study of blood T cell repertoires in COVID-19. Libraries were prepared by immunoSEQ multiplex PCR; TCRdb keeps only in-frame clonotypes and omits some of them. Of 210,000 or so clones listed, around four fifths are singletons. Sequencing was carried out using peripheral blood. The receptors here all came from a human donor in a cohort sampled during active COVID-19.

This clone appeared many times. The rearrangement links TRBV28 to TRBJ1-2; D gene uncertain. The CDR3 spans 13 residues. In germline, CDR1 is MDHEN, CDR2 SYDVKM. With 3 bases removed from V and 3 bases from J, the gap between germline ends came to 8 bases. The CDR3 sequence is CASSLEMDYGYTF. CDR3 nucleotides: TGTGCCAGCAGTTTGGAGATGGACTATGGCTACACCTTC.

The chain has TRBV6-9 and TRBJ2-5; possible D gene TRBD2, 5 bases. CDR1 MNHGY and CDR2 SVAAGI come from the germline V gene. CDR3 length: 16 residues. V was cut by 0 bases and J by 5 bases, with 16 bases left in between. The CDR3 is CASSYSSLGAGETQYF. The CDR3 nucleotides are TGTGCCAGCAGTTATTCCTCACTAGGCGCTGGGGAGACCCAGTACTTC.

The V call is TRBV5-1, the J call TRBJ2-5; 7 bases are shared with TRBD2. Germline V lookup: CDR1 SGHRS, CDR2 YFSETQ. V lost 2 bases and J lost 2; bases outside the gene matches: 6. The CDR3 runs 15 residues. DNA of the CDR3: TGCGCCAGCAGCTTCTCTAGCGGATATCAAGAGACCCAGTACTTC. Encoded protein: CASSFSSGYQETQYF.

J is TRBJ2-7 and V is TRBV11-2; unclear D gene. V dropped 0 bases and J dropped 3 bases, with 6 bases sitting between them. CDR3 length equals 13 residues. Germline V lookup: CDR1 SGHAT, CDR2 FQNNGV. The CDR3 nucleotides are TGTGCCAGCAGCTTAGAGGTTAGCTACGAGCAGTACTTC. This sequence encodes CASSLEVSYEQYF.

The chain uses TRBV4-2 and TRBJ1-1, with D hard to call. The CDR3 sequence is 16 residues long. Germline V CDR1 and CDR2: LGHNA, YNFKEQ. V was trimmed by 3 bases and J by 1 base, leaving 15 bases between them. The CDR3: CASSHVPGPKNTEAFF. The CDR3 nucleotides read TGTGCCAGCAGCCACGTTCCGGGTCCGAAGAACACTGAAGCTTTCTTT.

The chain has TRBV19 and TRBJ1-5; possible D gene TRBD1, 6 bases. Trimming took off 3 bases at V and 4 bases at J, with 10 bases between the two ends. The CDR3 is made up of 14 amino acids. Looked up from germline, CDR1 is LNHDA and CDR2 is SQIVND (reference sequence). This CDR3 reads CASSMRTENQPQHF. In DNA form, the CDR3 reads TGTGCCAGTAGTATGAGGACAGAAAATCAGCCCCAGCATTTT.

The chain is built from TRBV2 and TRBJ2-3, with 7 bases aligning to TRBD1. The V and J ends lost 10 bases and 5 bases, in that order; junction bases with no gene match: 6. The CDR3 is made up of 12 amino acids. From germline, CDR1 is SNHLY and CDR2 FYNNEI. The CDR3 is CATTGVGDTQYF. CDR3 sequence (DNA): TGTGCCACAACAGGGGTCGGAGATACGCAGTATTTT.

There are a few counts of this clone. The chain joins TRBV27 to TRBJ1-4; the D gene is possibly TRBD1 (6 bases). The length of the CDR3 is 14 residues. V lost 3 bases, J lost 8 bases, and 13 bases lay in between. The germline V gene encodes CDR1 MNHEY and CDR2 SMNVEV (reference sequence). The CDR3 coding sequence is TGTGCCAGCAGTTTGGGGGGGCTTGCCGAAAAACTGTTTTTT. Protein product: CASSLGGLAEKLFF.

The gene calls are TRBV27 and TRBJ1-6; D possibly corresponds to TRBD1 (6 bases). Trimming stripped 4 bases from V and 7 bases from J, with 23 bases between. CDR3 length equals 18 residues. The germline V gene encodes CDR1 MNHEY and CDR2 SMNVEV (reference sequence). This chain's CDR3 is CASSSSTPVRGGNSPLHF. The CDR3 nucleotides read TGTGCCAGCAGTTCCTCTACCCCGGTAAGAGGGGGAAATTCACCCCTCCACTTT.

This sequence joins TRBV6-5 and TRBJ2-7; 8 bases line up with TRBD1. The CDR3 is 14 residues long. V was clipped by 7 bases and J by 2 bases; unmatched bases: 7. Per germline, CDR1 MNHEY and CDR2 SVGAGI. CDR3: CASTSDRVPYEQYF. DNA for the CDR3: TGTGCCAGCACCTCGGACAGGGTCCCCTACGAGCAGTACTTC.

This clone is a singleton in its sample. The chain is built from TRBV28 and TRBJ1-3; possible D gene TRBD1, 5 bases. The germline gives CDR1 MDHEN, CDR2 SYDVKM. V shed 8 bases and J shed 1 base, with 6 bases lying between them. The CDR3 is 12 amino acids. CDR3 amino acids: CASAGSGNTIYF. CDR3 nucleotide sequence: TGTGCCAGCGCAGGGTCTGGAAACACCATATATTTT.

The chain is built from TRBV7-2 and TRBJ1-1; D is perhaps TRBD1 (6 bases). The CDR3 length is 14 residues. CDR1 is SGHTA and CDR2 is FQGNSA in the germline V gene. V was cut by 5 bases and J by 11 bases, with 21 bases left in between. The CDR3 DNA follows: TGTGCCAGCAGCCCTGGGGCGGGGGCCGGGTGGGCTTTCTTT. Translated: CASSPGAGAGWAFF.

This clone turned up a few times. CDR3 nucleotides: TGTGCCAGCACCACTATCGCTAACTATGGCTACACCTTC. As protein: CASTTIANYGYTF. J is TRBJ1-2 and V is TRBV6-5, with D hard to call. V gave up 7 bases and J gave up 0 bases, with 9 bases separating them. The length of the CDR3 is 13 residues. Germline CDR1 is MNHEY and CDR2 is SVGAGI.

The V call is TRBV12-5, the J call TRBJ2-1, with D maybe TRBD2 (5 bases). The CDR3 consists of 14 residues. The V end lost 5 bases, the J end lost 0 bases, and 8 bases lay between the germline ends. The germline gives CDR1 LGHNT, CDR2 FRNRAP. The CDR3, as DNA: TGTGCTAGTGGTATACGGGGCTCCTACAATGAGCAGTTCTTC. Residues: CASGIRGSYNEQFF.

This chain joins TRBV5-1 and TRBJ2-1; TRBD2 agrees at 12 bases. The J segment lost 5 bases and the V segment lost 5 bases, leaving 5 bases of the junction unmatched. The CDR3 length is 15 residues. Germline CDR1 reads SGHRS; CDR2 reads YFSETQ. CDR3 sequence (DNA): TGCGCCAGCAGTAGACTAGCGGGAGTGGACAATGAGCAGTTCTTC. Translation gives CASSRLAGVDNEQFF.

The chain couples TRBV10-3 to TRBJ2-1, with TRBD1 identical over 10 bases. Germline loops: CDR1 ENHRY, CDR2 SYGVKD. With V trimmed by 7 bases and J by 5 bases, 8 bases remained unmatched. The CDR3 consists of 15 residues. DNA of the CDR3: TGTGCCATCAAGAAGACAGGGGGCATTAACAATGAGCAGTTCTTC. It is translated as CAIKKTGGINNEQFF.

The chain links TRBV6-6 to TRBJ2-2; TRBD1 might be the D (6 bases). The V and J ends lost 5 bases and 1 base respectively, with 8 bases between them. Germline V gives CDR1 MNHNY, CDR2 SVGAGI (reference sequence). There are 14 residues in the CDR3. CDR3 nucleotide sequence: TGTGCCAGCAGTAAACAGGGGAACACCGGGGAGCTGTTTTTT. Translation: CASSKQGNTGELFF.